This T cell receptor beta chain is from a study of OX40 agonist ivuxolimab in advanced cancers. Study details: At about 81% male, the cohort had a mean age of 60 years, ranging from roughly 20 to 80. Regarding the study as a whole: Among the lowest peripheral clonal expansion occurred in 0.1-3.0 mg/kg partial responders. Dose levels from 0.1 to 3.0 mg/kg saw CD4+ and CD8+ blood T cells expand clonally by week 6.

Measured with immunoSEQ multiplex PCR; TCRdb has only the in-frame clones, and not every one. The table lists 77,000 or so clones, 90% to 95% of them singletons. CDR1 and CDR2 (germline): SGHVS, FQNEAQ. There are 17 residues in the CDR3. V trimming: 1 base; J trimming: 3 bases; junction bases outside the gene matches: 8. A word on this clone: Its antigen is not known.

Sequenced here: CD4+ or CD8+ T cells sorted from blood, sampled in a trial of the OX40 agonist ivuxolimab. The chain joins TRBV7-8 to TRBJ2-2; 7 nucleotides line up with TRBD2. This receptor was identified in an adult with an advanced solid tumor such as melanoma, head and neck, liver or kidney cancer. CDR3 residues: CASSLGAAGRYTGELFF. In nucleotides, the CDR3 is TGTGCCAGCAGCTTAGGGGCGGCCGGGAGGTACACCGGGGAGCTGTTTTTT. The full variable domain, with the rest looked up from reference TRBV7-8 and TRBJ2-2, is GAGVSQSPRYKVAKRGQDVALRCDPISGHVSLFWYQQALGQGPEFLTYFQNEAQLDKSGLPSDRFFAERPEGSVSTLKIQRTQQEDSAVYLCASSLGAAGRYTGELFFGEGSRLTVL.